This TCR beta chain is from a study of blood T cells in healthy people across ages. Study-wide context: T cells yielded about one barcoded beta molecule per two cells through template switching. Findings and caveats of the study: The lack of PBMC sorting stopped any conclusive naive versus antigen-experienced comparison. With naive T cell percentage, TCR beta diversity showed a strong correlation.

Next came a second PCR, run for 7 to 11 cycles, which used a sample-barcoded 5' primer along with a J-beta primer mix. TCRdb redid the calling of the 5' RACE reads with MiXCR, one entry per CDR3 protein. This sample yields 630,000 or so distinct CDR3 sequences, of which approximately 30% are seen a single time; around 16% belongs to the top ten. Trimming removed 2 bases at V and 7 bases at J, with 15 bases between. There are 16 residues in the CDR3. From germline, CDR1 is MNHEY and CDR2 SVGAGI. Many counts were recorded for this clonotype. The target antigen is unknown. This rearrangement joins TRBV6-5 to TRBJ1-6; D gene ambiguous. Material for sequencing was blood. The TCR was taken from an elderly woman in good health. CDR3 residues: CASSYRFGQENSPLHF. CDR3 coding DNA: TGTGCCAGCAGTTACCGATTCGGTCAGGAGAATTCACCCCTCCACTTT.